This T cell receptor beta chain was recovered during a study of identical twins. Via MiXCR, TCRdb re-called the 5' RACE reads, giving one row per CDR3 protein. The repertoire holds around 250,000 distinct CDR3 sequences, with approximately 7% as singletons. This clonotype was seen at least ten times. These same records also appear under a second study, on yellow fever vaccine responses in identical twins.

The clonotype originates from a woman aged 18-29 years in good health. Sequencing input: memory (CD45RO+) T cells sorted from blood.

CDR3 region: CASSSDQTGLFGGYTF. DNA for the CDR3: TGTGCCAGCAGTTCAGATCAGACAGGGCTGTTTGGTGGCTACACCTTC. The chain has TRBV6-5 and TRBJ1-2; TRBD1 matches at 7 bases. V lost 4 bases, J lost 7 bases, and 15 bases stayed unmatched. Germline V CDR1 and CDR2: MNHEY, SVGAGI. This CDR3 has 16 residues.